Shown below are 12 T cell receptor beta chains from a single sample sequenced in a study of blood T cell repertoires in COVID-19. Produced via immunoSEQ multiplex PCR; TCRdb's table is partial and in-frame only. In the table there are approximately 70,000 clones, 86% of which are singletons. Sequenced input: peripheral blood. These TCRs come from a man aged 70 or older with active or convalescent COVID-19.

The CDR3 is CASRQQGFETQYF. CDR3 nucleotides: TGTGCCAGCAGACAACAGGGATTTGAGACCCAGTACTTC. This sequence joins TRBV28 and TRBJ2-5; D is possibly TRBD1 (6 bases). The CDR3 extends over 13 amino acids. V dropped 6 bases and J dropped 5 bases, with 13 bases sitting between them. Germline V gene sequence: CDR1 MDHEN, CDR2 SYDVKM.

The rearrangement links TRBV5-1 to TRBJ2-7, with TRBD2 matching 7 bases. V shed 4 bases and J 6 bases; nucleotides not matched to a gene: 7. Germline V gene sequence: CDR1 SGHRS, CDR2 YFSETQ. The CDR3 length is 13 residues. The CDR3 reads CASSLKGGFEQYF. The CDR3 DNA reads TGCGCCAGCAGCCTTAAGGGAGGGTTCGAGCAGTACTTC.

J is TRBJ2-3 and V is TRBV11-2, with TRBD2 identical over 9 bases. This CDR3 spans 15 amino acids. Germline V gene sequence: CDR1 SGHAT, CDR2 FQNNGV. V shed 1 base and J 4 bases; nucleotides not matched to a gene: 3. CDR3 sequence: CASSLGLAGADTQYF. In DNA, the CDR3 is TGTGCCAGCAGCTTAGGATTAGCGGGAGCAGATACGCAGTATTTT. Together with reference TRBV11-2 and TRBJ2-3, the CDR3 gives the full variable domain: EAGVAQSPRYKIIEKRQSVAFWCNPISGHATLYWYQQILGQGPKLLIQFQNNGVVDDSQLPKDRFSAERLKGVDSTLKIQPAKLEDSAVYLCASSLGLAGADTQYFGPGTRLTVL.

The rearrangement uses TRBV4-3 and TRBJ1-6; no definite D call. Germline V gene lookup returns CDR1 LGHNA and CDR2 YSLEER. The CDR3 is 15 residues long. V dropped 1 base and J dropped 3 bases, with 7 bases sitting between them. The CDR3 DNA sequence: TGCGCCAGCAGCCAAGGGGCCCTCTATAATTCACCCCTCCACTTT. Translation: CASSQGALYNSPLHF.

The chain joins TRBV2 to TRBJ2-7; 8 positions match TRBD2. J lost 5 bases, V lost 4 bases, and 7 bases had no gene match. The germline CDR1 and CDR2 sequences are SNHLY and FYNNEI. This CDR3 region has 14 residues. This CDR3 reads CASSVAGGLDEQYF. As DNA, the CDR3 is TGTGCCAGCAGTGTGGCGGGAGGTTTAGACGAGCAGTACTTC.

This chain links TRBV2 with TRBJ2-3, with TRBD2 matching 7 bases. From germline, CDR1 is SNHLY and CDR2 FYNNEI. This CDR3 has 14 amino acids. The ends lost 6 bases at V and 6 bases at J; junction bases unmatched: 9. CDR3 loop: CASRKLAESDTQYF. Written as DNA, the CDR3 is TGTGCCAGCAGGAAGCTAGCGGAATCGGATACGCAGTATTTT.

The chain links TRBV28 to TRBJ1-1; D is unclear. There are 11 residues in the CDR3. The V and J ends lost 8 bases and 0 bases respectively, with 4 bases between them. Germline V gives CDR1 MDHEN, CDR2 SYDVKM. The CDR3 loop reads CASGLNTEAFF. CDR3 coding DNA: TGTGCCAGCGGCCTGAACACTGAAGCTTTCTTT.

This clone was detected only once. J is TRBJ1-2 and V is TRBV19; TRBD1 matches 8 bases. The CDR3 runs 13 residues. The V gene end was trimmed by 5 bases and the J gene end by 6 bases; junction bases not matched to a gene: 5. The germline V gene has CDR1 LNHDA and CDR2 SQIVND (reference sequence). CDR3 nucleotide sequence: TGTGCCAGTAGTCCCCAGGGGGCGGATGGCTACACCTTC. Translating it yields CASSPQGADGYTF.

The chain couples TRBV2 to TRBJ2-1; D might be TRBD2 (5 bases). In germline, CDR1 is SNHLY, CDR2 FYNNEI. The CDR3 length is 14 residues. With 4 bases removed from V and 4 bases from J, the gap between germline ends came to 11 bases. Here the CDR3 reads CASSVPGMYNEQFF. CDR3 in DNA: TGTGCCAGCAGTGTGCCGGGGATGTACAATGAGCAGTTCTTC.

J is TRBJ1-2 and V is TRBV7-9, with D perhaps matching TRBD1 (6 bases). Germline values: CDR1 SEHNR, CDR2 FQNEAQ (reference sequence). The CDR3 sequence is 14 residues long. V was pared by 3 bases and J by 6 bases, with 14 bases between. The CDR3 spells CASSFRTDGDGYTF. CDR3 bases: TGTGCCAGCAGCTTCAGGACAGACGGGGATGGCTACACCTTC.

CDR3 residues: CASSQTGVGNSPLHF. CDR3 bases: TGTGCCAGCAGCCAGACAGGGGTTGGTAATTCACCCCTCCACTTT. The chain recombines TRBV4-2 with TRBJ1-6; 8 bases line up with TRBD1. The CDR3 contains 15 residues. V shed 3 bases and J 6 bases; nucleotides not matched to a gene: 4. CDR1 and CDR2 (germline): LGHNA, YNFKEQ.

V gene TRBV30 combines with J gene TRBJ2-3; D is ambiguous. The V and J ends lost 3 bases and 4 bases respectively, with 23 bases between them. The length of the CDR3 is 17 residues. The V gene's germline CDR1 is GTSNPN and CDR2 SVGIG (reference sequence). CDR3 coding DNA: TGTGCCTGGAGCGCCTATGGCCGCGGCCCCATCGCAGATACGCAGTATTTT. Protein: CAWSAYGRGPIADTQYF.